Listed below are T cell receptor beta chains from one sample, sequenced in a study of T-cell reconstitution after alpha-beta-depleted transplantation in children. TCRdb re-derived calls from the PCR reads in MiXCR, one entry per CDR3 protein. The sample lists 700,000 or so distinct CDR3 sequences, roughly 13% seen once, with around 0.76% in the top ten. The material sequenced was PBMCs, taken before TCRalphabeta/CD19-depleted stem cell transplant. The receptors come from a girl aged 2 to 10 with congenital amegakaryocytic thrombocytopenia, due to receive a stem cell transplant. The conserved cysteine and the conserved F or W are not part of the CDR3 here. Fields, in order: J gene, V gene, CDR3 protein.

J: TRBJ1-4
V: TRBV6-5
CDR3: ASSYASFNEKLF

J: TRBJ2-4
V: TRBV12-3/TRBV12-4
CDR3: ASSLTAGAKNIQY

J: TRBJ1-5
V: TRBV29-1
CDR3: SVGQGDGQPQH

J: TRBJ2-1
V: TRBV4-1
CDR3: ASSQEGYFLEQF

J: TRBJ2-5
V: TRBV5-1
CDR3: ASSVQDQQETQY

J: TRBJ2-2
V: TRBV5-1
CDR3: ASSLASRQITTGELF

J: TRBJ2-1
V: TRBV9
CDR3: ASSVELAGEDEQF

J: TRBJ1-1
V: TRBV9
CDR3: ASSAVVGNTEAF

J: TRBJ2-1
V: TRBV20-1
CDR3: SATSSGSSYNEQF

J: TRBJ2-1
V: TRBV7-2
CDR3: ASSRRVTGTYNEQF

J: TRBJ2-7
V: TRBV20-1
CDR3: SARDRLLVSEQY

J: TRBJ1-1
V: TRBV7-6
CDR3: ASSLNIGFGQMNTEAF

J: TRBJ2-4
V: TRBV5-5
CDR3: ASSLSTGKDIQY

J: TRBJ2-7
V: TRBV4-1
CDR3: ASSQPGQFYEQY